These 10 T cell receptor beta chains came from one sample sequenced in a study of T cell repertoires in cytomegalovirus infection. Via MiXCR, TCRdb re-called the reads, giving one row per CDR3 protein. The table lists 300,000 to 450,000 distinct CDR3 sequences, approximately 18% of them singletons. Sequencing was done on a sample of PBMCs. These receptors were collected from a human donor in good health (CMV status not recorded). Some clones in this sample may be carry-over from other donors' samples.

This chain connects TRBV5-4 to TRBJ2-2; D is uncertain. The V end lost 4 bases, the J end lost 10 bases, and 23 bases lay between the germline ends. CDR1 and CDR2 from the germline V gene are SGHNT and YYREEE (reference sequence). This CDR3 comprises 16 residues. The CDR3 nucleotides are TGTGCCAGCAGCCCGCTCCCCACAGAGCCCGCCGAGGAGCTGTTTTTT. Translation: CASSPLPTEPAEELFF.

V and J are TRBV18 and TRBJ1-5; possibly TRBD1 for D (5 bases). The CDR3 runs 13 residues. Trimming cost V 5 bases and J 6 bases, with 11 bases left between them. CDR1 and CDR2 (germline): KGHSH, LQKENI. The CDR3 DNA reads as TGTGCCAGCTCAACAGGATGGCGTCAGCCCCAGCATTTT. Its protein is CASSTGWRQPQHF.

The V call is TRBV6-2 or TRBV6-3, the J call TRBJ2-7, with 12 bases aligning to TRBD2. V trimming: 11 bases; J trimming: 3 bases; junction bases outside the gene matches: 8. Germline lookup yields CDR1 MNHEY and CDR2 SVGEGT. The CDR3 length is 14 residues. CDR3 residues: CAVQTSGGHYEQYF. DNA for the CDR3: TGTGCCGTCCAAACTAGCGGGGGGCACTACGAGCAGTACTTC.

This clonotype was counted a single time. The chain recombines TRBV25-1 with TRBJ2-7; D call uncertain. The CDR3 is 16 amino acids. The germline V gene encodes CDR1 MGHDK and CDR2 SYGVNS. The V and J ends lost 3 bases and 5 bases respectively, with 20 bases between them. CDR3 in DNA: TGTGCCAGCAGTGACCCCCGGGCCTCGTCGGCCGACGAGCAGTACTTC. Its translation is CASSDPRASSADEQYF.

This clonotype was observed a few times. The rearrangement links TRBV6-5 to TRBJ2-7; D call uncertain. The ends were cut back, 0 bases at V and 4 bases at J, with 13 bases in the middle. The CDR3 is 15 amino acids. Germline V gives CDR1 MNHEY, CDR2 SVGAGI. CDR3 protein: CASSYSPSELYEQYF. Written as DNA, the CDR3 is TGTGCCAGCAGTTACTCGCCGTCGGAGCTATACGAGCAGTACTTC.

This clonotype was observed many times. The genes are TRBV11-2 and TRBJ1-3; D is undetermined. V shed 1 base and J shed 6 bases, with 1 base lying between them. CDR3 length equals 11 residues. Germline CDR1 reads SGHAT; CDR2 reads FQNNGV. The CDR3 sequence: CASSLVNTIYF. The CDR3 nucleotides read TGTGCCAGCAGCTTAGTAAACACCATATATTTT.

This clonotype occurred a few times. The rearrangement links TRBV5-4 to TRBJ2-3, with D maybe TRBD2 (7 bases). The germline V gene encodes CDR1 SGHNT and CDR2 YYREEE (reference sequence). The V and J ends lost 2 bases and 2 bases respectively, with 12 bases between them. CDR3 size: 15 residues. The CDR3 DNA sequence: TGTGCCAGCAGCTTCCGCGGGGGCTACACAGATACGCAGTATTTT. It codes for CASSFRGGYTDTQYF. Filled out from reference TRBV5-4 and TRBJ2-3, the complete variable domain reads ETGVTQSPTHLIKTRGQQVTLRCSSQSGHNTVSWYQQALGQGPQFIFQYYREEENGRGNFPPRFSGLQFPNYSSELNVNALELDDSALYLCASSFRGGYTDTQYFGPGTRLTVL.

The chain links TRBV7-9 to TRBJ2-3; 7 bases line up with TRBD1. V shed 2 bases and J 2 bases; nucleotides not matched to a gene: 10. This CDR3 spans 17 amino acids. The germline V gene encodes CDR1 SEHNR and CDR2 FQNEAQ (reference sequence). CDR3: CASSLRGGSLSTDTQYF. Here the CDR3 DNA reads TGTGCCAGCAGCTTAAGAGGGGGCAGTTTGTCCACAGATACGCAGTATTTT.

This clonotype was detected once. The chain employs TRBV29-1 and TRBJ2-1, with 7 bases fitting TRBD2. The V segment lost 4 bases and the J segment 7 bases; nucleotides outside the gene matches: 10. The CDR3 totals 14 residues. CDR1 is SQVTM, CDR2 ANQGSEA, per germline. The CDR3 DNA reads as TGCAGCGTTGTGTGGGCGGGAGTCTTAAATGAGCAGTTCTTC. This translates into CSVVWAGVLNEQFF.

The J gene is TRBJ2-1, the V gene TRBV10-3, with D tentatively TRBD2 (6 bases). The length of the CDR3 is 12 residues. CDR1 ENHRY and CDR2 SYGVKD come from the germline V gene. Trimming cost V 10 bases and J 8 bases, with 15 bases left between them. The DNA of the CDR3 is TGTGCCACCAACCGGGACTCCGATGAGCAGTTCTTC. Encoded protein: CATNRDSDEQFF.